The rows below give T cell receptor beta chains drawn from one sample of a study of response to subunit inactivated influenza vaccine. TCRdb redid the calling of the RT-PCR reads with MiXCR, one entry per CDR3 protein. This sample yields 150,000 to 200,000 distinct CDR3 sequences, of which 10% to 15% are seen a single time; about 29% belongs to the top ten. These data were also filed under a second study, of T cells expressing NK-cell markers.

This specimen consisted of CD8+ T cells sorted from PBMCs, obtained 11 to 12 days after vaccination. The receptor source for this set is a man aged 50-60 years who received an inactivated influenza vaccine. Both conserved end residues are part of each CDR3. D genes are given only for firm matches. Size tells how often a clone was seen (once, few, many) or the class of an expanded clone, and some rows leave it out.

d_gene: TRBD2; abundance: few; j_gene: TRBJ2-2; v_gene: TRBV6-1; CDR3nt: TGTGCCAGCAGGCGGGGGGCGTTGTGGCCCGGGGAGCTGTTTTTT; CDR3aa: CASRRGALWPGELFF
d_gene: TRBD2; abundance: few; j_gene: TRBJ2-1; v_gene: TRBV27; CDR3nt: TGTGCCAGCAGTTCGGGAGGTGTCTACAATGAGCAGTTCTTC; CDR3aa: CASSSGGVYNEQFF
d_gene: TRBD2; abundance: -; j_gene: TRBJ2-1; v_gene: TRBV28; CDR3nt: TGTGCCAGCAGTTTCCACCATCTCACTAGCGACAATGAGCAGTTCTTC; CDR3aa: CASSFHHLTSDNEQFF
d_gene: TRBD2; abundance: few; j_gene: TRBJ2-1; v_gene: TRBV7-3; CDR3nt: TGTGCCAGCAGCTTTAGCGGGAGGGCTGTAGATGAGCAGTTCTTC; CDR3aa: CASSFSGRAVDEQFF
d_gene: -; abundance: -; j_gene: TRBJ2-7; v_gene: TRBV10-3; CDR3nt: TGTGCCATCAGGGGCAGGGAGTACGAGCAGTACTTC; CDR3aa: CAIRGREYEQYF
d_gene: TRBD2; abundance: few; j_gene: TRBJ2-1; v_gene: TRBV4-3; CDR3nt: TGCGCCAGCAGCCAAGTCTGGGGCAGGGAGGGGTACAATGAGCAGTTCTTC; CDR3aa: CASSQVWGREGYNEQFF
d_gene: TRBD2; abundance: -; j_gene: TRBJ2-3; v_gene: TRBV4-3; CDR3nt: TGCGCCAGCAGCCATCTAGCGGGGGGGATCACAGATACGCAGTATTTT; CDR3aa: CASSHLAGGITDTQYF
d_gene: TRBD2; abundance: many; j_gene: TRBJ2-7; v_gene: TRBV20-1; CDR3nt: TGCAGTGCTAGAAAGCGGGAGACTTACGAGCAGTACTTC; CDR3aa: CSARKRETYEQYF
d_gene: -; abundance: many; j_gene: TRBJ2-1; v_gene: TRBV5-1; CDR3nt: TGCGCCAGCAGTAAGACAGGCTCCTACAATGAGCAGTTCTTC; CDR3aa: CASSKTGSYNEQFF
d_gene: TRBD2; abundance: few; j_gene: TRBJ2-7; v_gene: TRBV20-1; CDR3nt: TGCAGTGCTAGGCTGGGGGGGATTGGCGAGCAGTACTTC; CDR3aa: CSARLGGIGEQYF
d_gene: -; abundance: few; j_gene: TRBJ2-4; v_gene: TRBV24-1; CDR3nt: TGTGCCACCAGTGACGGACGGACCAAAAACATTCAGTACTTC; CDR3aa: CATSDGRTKNIQYF
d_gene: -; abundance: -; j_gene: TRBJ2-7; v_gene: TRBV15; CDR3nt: TGTGCCACCAGCGTCGGACGGGGGAACTACGAGCAGTACTTC; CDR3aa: CATSVGRGNYEQYF
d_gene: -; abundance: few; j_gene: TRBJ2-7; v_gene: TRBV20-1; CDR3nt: TGCAGTGCTAGCCTCATAACCGGGCCCTACGGAGAGCAGTACTTC; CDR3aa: CSASLITGPYGEQYF
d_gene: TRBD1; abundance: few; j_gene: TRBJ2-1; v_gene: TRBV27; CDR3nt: TGTGCCAGCAGTTTGGGAACAGGGGCCTACAATGAGCAGTTCTTC; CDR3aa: CASSLGTGAYNEQFF
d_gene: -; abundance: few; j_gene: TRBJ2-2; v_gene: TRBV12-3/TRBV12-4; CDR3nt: TGTGCCAGCAGTTTCGGCGAGAACACCGGGGAGCTGTTTTTT; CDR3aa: CASSFGENTGELFF
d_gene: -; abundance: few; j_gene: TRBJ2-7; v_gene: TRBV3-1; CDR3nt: TGTGCCAGCAGCCAAGAACTCCACTACGAGCAGTACTTC; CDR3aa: CASSQELHYEQYF
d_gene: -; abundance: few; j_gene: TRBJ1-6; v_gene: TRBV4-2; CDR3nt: TGTGCCAGCAGCCCCCCCTCTATAGTTTATTCACCCCTCCACTTT; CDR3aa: CASSPPSIVYSPLHF
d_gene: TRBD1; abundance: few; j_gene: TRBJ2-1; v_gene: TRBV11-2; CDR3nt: TGTGACAGCAGCCCCACAGGGGGAATTCCCAATGAGCAGTTCTTC; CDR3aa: CDSSPTGGIPNEQFF
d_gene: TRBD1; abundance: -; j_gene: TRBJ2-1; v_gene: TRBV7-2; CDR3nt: TGTGCCAGCAGGGACAGGGTGGGCTACAATGAGCAGTTCTTC; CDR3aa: CASRDRVGYNEQFF
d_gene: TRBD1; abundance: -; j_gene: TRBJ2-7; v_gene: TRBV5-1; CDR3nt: TGCGCCAGCAGCACGGGACAGGGGGCTTCCTACGAGCAGTACTTC; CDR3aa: CASSTGQGASYEQYF
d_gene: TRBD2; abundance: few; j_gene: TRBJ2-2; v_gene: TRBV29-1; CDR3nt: TGCAGCGTTTTGCGGGGGGGCACCGGGGAGCTGTTTTTT; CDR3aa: CSVLRGGTGELFF
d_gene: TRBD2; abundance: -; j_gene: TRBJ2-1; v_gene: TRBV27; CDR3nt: TGTGCCAGCAGTTTTATTAGCGGGGATTACAATGAGCAGTTCTTC; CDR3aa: CASSFISGDYNEQFF
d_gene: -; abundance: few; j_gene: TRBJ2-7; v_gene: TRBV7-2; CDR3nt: TGTGCCAGCAGCTTACGATCTCGCAGGATCAACGAGCAGTACTTC; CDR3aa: CASSLRSRRINEQYF
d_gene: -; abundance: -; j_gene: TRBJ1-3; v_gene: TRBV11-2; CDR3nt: TGTGCCAGCAGCTTAGTGTCCTACAGGGCGTCTCTTGGAAACACCATATATTTT; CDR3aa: CASSLVSYRASLGNTIYF
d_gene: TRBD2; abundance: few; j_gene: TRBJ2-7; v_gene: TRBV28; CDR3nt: TGTGCCAGTACAGGGTTGGGCGAGCGGGAGGGCCCTTTTACTTACGAGCAGTACTTC; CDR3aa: CASTGLGEREGPFTYEQYF
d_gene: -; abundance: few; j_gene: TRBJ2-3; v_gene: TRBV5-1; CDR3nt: TGCGCCAGCAGAATGGGGGCAGGGACTAGCACAGATACGCAGTATTTT; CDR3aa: CASRMGAGTSTDTQYF
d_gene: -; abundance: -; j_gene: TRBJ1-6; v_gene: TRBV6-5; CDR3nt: TGTGCCAGCAGTTACTCAGATCGGAGCTCCTATAATTCACCCCTCCACTTT; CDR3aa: CASSYSDRSSYNSPLHF
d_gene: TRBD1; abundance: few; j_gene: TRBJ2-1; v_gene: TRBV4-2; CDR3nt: TGTGCCAGCAGCCAACGGGACAGCTCCTACAATGAGCAGTTCTTC; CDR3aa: CASSQRDSSYNEQFF
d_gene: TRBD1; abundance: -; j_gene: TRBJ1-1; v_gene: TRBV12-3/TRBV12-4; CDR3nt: TGTGCCAGCAGCCTTGGGACAGGATTGGAAGCTTTCTTT; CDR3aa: CASSLGTGLEAFF
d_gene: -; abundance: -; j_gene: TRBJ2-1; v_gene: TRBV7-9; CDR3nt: TGTGCCAGCAGCTTTCTAGGACCCGCCTACAATGAGCAGTTCTTC; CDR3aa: CASSFLGPAYNEQFF
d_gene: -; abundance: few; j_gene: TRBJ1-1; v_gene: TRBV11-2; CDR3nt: TGTGCCAGCAGCTATACTAGGGGAGGCACTGAAGCTTTCTTT; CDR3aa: CASSYTRGGTEAFF
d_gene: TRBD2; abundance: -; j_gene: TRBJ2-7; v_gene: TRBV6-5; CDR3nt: TGTGCCAGCAGTTACGGTAGCGGGAGCTACGAGCAGTACTTC; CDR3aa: CASSYGSGSYEQYF
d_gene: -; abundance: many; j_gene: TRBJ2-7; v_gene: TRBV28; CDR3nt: TGTGCCAGCAGTTTTCTCTCCGATGGGGGAACTAGCTCCTACGAGCAGTACTTC; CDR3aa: CASSFLSDGGTSSYEQYF
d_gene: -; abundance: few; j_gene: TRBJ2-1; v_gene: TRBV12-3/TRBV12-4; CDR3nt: TGTGCCAGCAGTAGGGGCCCAGCCCCACACAATGAGCAGTTCTTC; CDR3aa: CASSRGPAPHNEQFF
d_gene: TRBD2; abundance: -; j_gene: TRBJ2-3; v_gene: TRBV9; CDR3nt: TGTGCCAGCAGCGTAGGGACTAGCGGGGGGCTTGTCACAGATACGCAGTATTTT; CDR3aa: CASSVGTSGGLVTDTQYF
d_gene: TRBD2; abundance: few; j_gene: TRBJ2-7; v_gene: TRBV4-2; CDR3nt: TGTGCCAGCAGCCAAGGGGCGGGAGGGACCGAGCAGTACTTC; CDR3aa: CASSQGAGGTEQYF
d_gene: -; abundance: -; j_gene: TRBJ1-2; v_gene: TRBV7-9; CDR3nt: TGTGCCAGCAGCCCCCAAGAAGGCACCTTC; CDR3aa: CASSPQEGTF
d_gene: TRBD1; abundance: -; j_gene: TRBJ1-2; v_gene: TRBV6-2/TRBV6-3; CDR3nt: TGTGCCAGCAGTCACGCCGGGACAGGGTATGGCTACACCTTC; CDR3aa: CASSHAGTGYGYTF
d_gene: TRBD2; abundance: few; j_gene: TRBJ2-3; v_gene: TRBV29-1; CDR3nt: TGCAGCGTTAGCGGGGGATTCACAGATACGCAGTATTTT; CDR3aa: CSVSGGFTDTQYF
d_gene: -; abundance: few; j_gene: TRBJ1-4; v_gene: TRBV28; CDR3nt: TGTGCCAGCAAACCGGGACAATCGGGTGAAAAACTGTTTTTT; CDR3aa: CASKPGQSGEKLFF
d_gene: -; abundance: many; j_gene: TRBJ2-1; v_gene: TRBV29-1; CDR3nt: TGCACCTCGGGCCAGGGGGGTATCAATGAGCAGTTCTTC; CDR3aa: CTSGQGGINEQFF
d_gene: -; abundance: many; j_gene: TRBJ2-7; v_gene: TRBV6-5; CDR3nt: TGTGCCAGCAGTTGGAGCACATACTACGAGCAGTACTTC; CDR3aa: CASSWSTYYEQYF
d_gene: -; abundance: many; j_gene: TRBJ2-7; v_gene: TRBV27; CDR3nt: TGTGCCAGCAGTTTCGGCAGATCCTACGAGCAGTACTTC; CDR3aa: CASSFGRSYEQYF
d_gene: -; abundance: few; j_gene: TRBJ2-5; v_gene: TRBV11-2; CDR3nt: TGTGCCAGCAGCTTAGGGACTTTGCAAGAGACCCAGTACTTC; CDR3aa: CASSLGTLQETQYF